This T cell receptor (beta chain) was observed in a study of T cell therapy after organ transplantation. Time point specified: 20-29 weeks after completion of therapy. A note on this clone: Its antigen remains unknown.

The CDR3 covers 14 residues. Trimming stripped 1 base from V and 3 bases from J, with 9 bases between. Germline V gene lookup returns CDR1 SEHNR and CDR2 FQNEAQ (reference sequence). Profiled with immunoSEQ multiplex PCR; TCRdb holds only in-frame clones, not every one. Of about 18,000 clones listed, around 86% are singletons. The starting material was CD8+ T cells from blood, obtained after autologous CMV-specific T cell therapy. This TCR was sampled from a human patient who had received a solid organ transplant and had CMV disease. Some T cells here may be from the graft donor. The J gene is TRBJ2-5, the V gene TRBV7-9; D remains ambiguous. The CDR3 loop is CASSLDKPEETQYF. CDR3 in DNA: TGTGCCAGCAGCTTAGATAAGCCCGAAGAGACCCAGTACTTC. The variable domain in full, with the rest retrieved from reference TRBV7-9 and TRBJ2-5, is DTGVSQNPRHKITKRGQNVTFRCDPISEHNRLYWYRQTLGQGPEFLTYFQNEAQLEKSRLLSDRFSAERPKGSFSTLEIQRTEQGDSAMYLCASSLDKPEETQYFGPGTRLLVL.